These T cell receptor beta chains were read from a single sample in a study of blood T cell repertoires in COVID-19. Data came from immunoSEQ multiplex PCR; TCRdb stores just in-frame clones and leaves some out. This sample has about 200,000 clones, with 84% found just once. The sample taken for sequencing was peripheral blood. The receptor source for this set is a woman between 45 and 65 years old with active or convalescent COVID-19. Both conserved end residues are part of each CDR3. Each record gives: V gene, clone size, J gene, D gene, CDR3 protein, CDR3 DNA. A D gene is named only where the DNA matches it firmly. Clone sizes are given selectively: once, few, many, or a class where the clone is expanded.

V: TRBV9
size: once
J: TRBJ2-7
D: TRBD2
CDR3: CASSDLAGGEQYF
DNA: TGTGCCAGCAGCGATCTAGCGGGAGGCGAGCAGTACTTC

V: TRBV2
size: once
J: TRBJ2-7
D: NA
CDR3: CASSINSYEQYF
DNA: TGTGCCAGCAGTATAAACAGCTACGAGCAGTACTTC

V: TRBV7-9
size: NA
J: TRBJ1-3
D: NA
CDR3: CASSSRYGGNTIYF
DNA: TGTGCCAGCAGCTCCCGGTACGGTGGAAACACCATATATTTT

V: TRBV7-3
size: NA
J: TRBJ2-2
D: NA
CDR3: CASSFNIGELFF
DNA: TGTGCCAGCAGCTTTAATATCGGGGAGCTGTTTTTT

V: TRBV18
size: NA
J: TRBJ1-2
D: NA
CDR3: CASSQGQTTNYGYTF
DNA: TGTGCCAGCTCCCAGGGACAAACTACTAACTATGGCTACACCTTC

V: TRBV19
size: NA
J: TRBJ1-5
D: NA
CDR3: CASSISLNQPQHF
DNA: TGTGCCAGTAGTATCTCTCTAAATCAGCCCCAGCATTTT

V: TRBV18
size: once
J: TRBJ1-1
D: NA
CDR3: CASSPIQLMEAFF
DNA: TGTGCCAGCTCACCAATACAGCTCATGGAAGCTTTCTTT

V: TRBV5-1
size: NA
J: TRBJ2-3
D: TRBD1
CDR3: CASSPGQEGTDTQYF
DNA: TGCGCCAGCAGCCCGGGACAGGAAGGAACAGATACGCAGTATTTT

V: TRBV4-2
size: NA
J: TRBJ2-5
D: NA
CDR3: CASSQDWAETQYF
DNA: TGTGCCAGCAGCCAAGATTGGGCGGAGACCCAGTACTTC

V: TRBV12-3/TRBV12-4
size: NA
J: TRBJ2-1
D: NA
CDR3: CASSFTGYNEQFF
DNA: TGTGCCAGCAGTTTCACGGGGTACAATGAGCAGTTCTTC

V: TRBV5-1
size: NA
J: TRBJ2-5
D: TRBD2
CDR3: CASSPRLAGAQETQYF
DNA: TGCGCCAGCAGCCCGAGACTAGCGGGCGCCCAAGAGACCCAGTACTTC

V: TRBV7-8
size: NA
J: TRBJ2-5
D: NA
CDR3: CASSLETGSVGRETQYF
DNA: TGTGCCAGCAGCTTAGAGACAGGTTCGGTGGGTCGAGAGACCCAGTACTTC

V: TRBV7-3
size: NA
J: TRBJ2-2
D: TRBD2
CDR3: CASSSFMTSGRTTGELFF
DNA: TGTGCCAGCAGCTCCTTTATGACTAGCGGGAGGACCACCGGGGAGCTGTTTTTT

V: TRBV10-1
size: NA
J: TRBJ2-1
D: TRBD2
CDR3: CASSESSGGPLGQFF
DNA: TGCGCCAGCAGTGAGTCAAGCGGGGGGCCCCTAGGGCAGTTCTTC

V: TRBV6-6
size: NA
J: TRBJ2-3
D: TRBD2
CDR3: CASSRTSGGAPDTQYF
DNA: TGTGCCAGCAGTCGGACTAGCGGGGGGGCGCCAGATACGCAGTATTTT

V: TRBV12-3/TRBV12-4
size: NA
J: TRBJ1-2
D: TRBD1
CDR3: CASRDRSYGYTF
DNA: TGTGCCAGCAGGGACAGGAGCTATGGCTACACCTTC

V: TRBV7-2
size: NA
J: TRBJ1-2
D: NA
CDR3: CASSLAQGLYGYTF
DNA: TGTGCCAGCAGCTTAGCGCAGGGGCTCTATGGCTACACCTTC

V: TRBV7-6
size: NA
J: TRBJ2-3
D: NA
CDR3: CASSSPQEGTDTQYF
DNA: TGTGCCAGCAGCTCTCCCCAGGAGGGGACAGATACGCAGTATTTT

V: TRBV5-4
size: once
J: TRBJ2-1
D: NA
CDR3: CASSLGLASYNEQFF
DNA: TGTGCCAGCAGCTTGGGGCTAGCGAGCTACAATGAGCAGTTCTTC

V: TRBV5-4
size: NA
J: TRBJ2-4
D: NA
CDR3: CASSLGGLAKNIQYF
DNA: TGTGCCAGCAGCTTGGGAGGTCTAGCCAAAAACATTCAGTACTTC

V: TRBV7-9
size: NA
J: TRBJ2-1
D: TRBD2
CDR3: CASSLLRSTSGRPGNEQFF
DNA: TGTGCCAGCAGCTTACTTCGGTCTACTAGCGGGAGACCAGGGAATGAGCAGTTCTTC

V: TRBV6-5
size: NA
J: TRBJ1-1
D: NA
CDR3: CASKGTEAFF
DNA: TGTGCCAGCAAGGGGACTGAAGCTTTCTTT

V: TRBV29-1
size: NA
J: TRBJ1-2
D: TRBD1
CDR3: CSVQISGGRGYGYTF
DNA: TGCAGCGTTCAAATCTCAGGGGGACGGGGCTATGGCTACACCTTC

V: TRBV28
size: once
J: TRBJ1-2
D: TRBD1
CDR3: CASSTDRGNYGYTF
DNA: TGTGCCAGCAGTACTGACAGGGGCAACTATGGCTACACCTTC

V: TRBV12-5
size: NA
J: TRBJ2-3
D: TRBD1
CDR3: CASGPGQGGADTQYF
DNA: TGTGCTAGTGGCCCAGGACAGGGAGGCGCAGATACGCAGTATTTT

V: TRBV28
size: NA
J: TRBJ1-5
D: NA
CDR3: CASSPQTDHQPQHF
DNA: TGTGCCAGCAGTCCTCAGACTGACCATCAGCCCCAGCATTTT

V: TRBV29-1
size: NA
J: TRBJ2-5
D: TRBD1
CDR3: CSVERGTGEGTQYF
DNA: TGCAGCGTTGAACGGGGGACAGGGGAAGGGACCCAGTACTTC

V: TRBV28
size: NA
J: TRBJ1-6
D: NA
CDR3: CASSRVDNSPLHF
DNA: TGTGCCAGCAGTCGTGTTGATAATTCACCCCTCCACTTT

V: TRBV21-1
size: NA
J: TRBJ1-1
D: NA
CDR3: CASSKAKGVTEAFF
DNA: TGTGCCAGCAGCAAAGCAAAAGGGGTCACTGAAGCTTTCTTT

V: TRBV10-1
size: NA
J: TRBJ2-5
D: TRBD1
CDR3: CASSADRALETQYF
DNA: TGCGCCAGCAGTGCCGACAGGGCCCTTGAGACCCAGTACTTC

V: TRBV28
size: NA
J: TRBJ1-3
D: NA
CDR3: CASSPSEVVSGNTIYF
DNA: TGTGCCAGCAGTCCCTCAGAGGTTGTCTCTGGAAACACCATATATTTT

V: TRBV3-1/TRBV3-2
size: NA
J: TRBJ2-5
D: TRBD2
CDR3: CASSHTSGDETQYF
DNA: TGTGCCAGCAGCCATACTAGCGGGGACGAGACCCAGTACTTC

V: TRBV7-2
size: NA
J: TRBJ2-7
D: NA
CDR3: CASSLTRVTYEQYF
DNA: TGTGCCAGCAGCTTAACTCGGGTGACCTACGAGCAGTACTTC

V: TRBV7-9
size: NA
J: TRBJ1-4
D: TRBD1
CDR3: CATGQGNEKLFF
DNA: TGTGCCACGGGACAGGGAAATGAAAAACTGTTTTTT

V: TRBV2
size: NA
J: TRBJ2-3
D: NA
CDR3: CARWNDRDTTDTQYF
DNA: TGTGCCAGGTGGAACGACCGGGACACCACAGATACGCAGTATTTT

V: TRBV2
size: NA
J: TRBJ1-1
D: TRBD1
CDR3: CASTLTGGKETEAFF
DNA: TGTGCCAGCACCCTGACAGGGGGCAAGGAAACTGAAGCTTTCTTT

V: TRBV19
size: NA
J: TRBJ2-1
D: TRBD2
CDR3: CASSSWGREGGNEQFF
DNA: TGTGCCTCCTCGTCCTGGGGGCGGGAGGGCGGCAATGAGCAGTTCTTC

V: TRBV24-1
size: NA
J: TRBJ2-1
D: TRBD2
CDR3: CATSDTSGRSSYNEQFF
DNA: TGTGCCACCAGTGACACTAGCGGGAGGAGCTCCTACAATGAGCAGTTCTTC

V: TRBV2
size: NA
J: TRBJ1-4
D: NA
CDR3: CASTLYRVTEKLFF
DNA: TGTGCCAGCACCCTGTACAGGGTGACTGAAAAACTGTTTTTT

V: TRBV11-2
size: NA
J: TRBJ1-3
D: TRBD1
CDR3: CASSRQGADGNTIYF
DNA: TGTGCCAGCAGTCGACAGGGGGCTGATGGAAACACCATATATTTT